Sequencing of this T cell receptor (beta chain) was carried out in a study of blood T cell repertoires in COVID-19. Study at large: Some COVID-19 samples were acute and others convalescent; all came from the United States, Italy and Spain. T cells, B-cell-depleted T cells, or PBMCs provided the cDNA or gDNA that served as material.

As originally analysed: For nucleated cells, counts were estimated from reference gene primer amplification. Measured with immunoSEQ multiplex PCR; TCRdb has only the in-frame clones, and not every one. Clonal size and the V and J genes are those of that table, whereas D and trimming came from the DNA. Here the sample spans about 310,000 clones, over 75% being singletons. Germline lookup yields CDR1 SGHRS and CDR2 YFSETQ. V was trimmed by 4 bases and J by 0 bases, leaving 19 bases between them. The CDR3 length is 17 residues. The sequence came from a woman in her forties or fifties who had recovered from COVID-19. The chain employs TRBV5-1 and TRBJ2-5, with a tentative D call TRBD2 (5 bases). Sequenced input: peripheral blood. DNA for the CDR3: TGCGCCAGCAGCCCGTTGCGCGACTTAGCGTACCAAGAGACCCAGTACTTC. Its translation is CASSPLRDLAYQETQYF.